This entry lists 17 T cell receptor beta chains sequenced from one sample in a study of OX40 agonist ivuxolimab in advanced cancers. The table came from immunoSEQ multiplex PCR; TCRdb's copy has only in-frame clones and leaves some out. The data hold about 59,000 clones, with about four fifths observed a single time. The sequencing used CD4+ or CD8+ T cells sorted from blood, collected in a trial of the OX40 agonist ivuxolimab. The receptors were gathered from an adult with an advanced solid tumor such as melanoma, head and neck, liver or kidney cancer.

The chain has TRBV4-1 and TRBJ1-1; D gene unclear. The CDR3 runs to 14 residues. Trimming removed 2 bases from V and 3 bases from J, with 10 bases in between. Germline CDR1 MGHRA, CDR2 YSYEKL. The CDR3 reads CASSQTPAHTEAFF. CDR3 bases: TGCGCCAGCAGCCAAACGCCCGCGCACACTGAAGCTTTCTTT.

The chain links TRBV20-1 to TRBJ2-5; possibly TRBD1 for D (6 bases). The CDR3 runs to 11 residues. Germline V lookup: CDR1 DFQATT, CDR2 SNEGSKA (reference sequence). The CDR3 nucleotides read TGCAGGGCACAGGGACAAGAGACCCAGTACTTC. This sequence encodes CRAQGQETQYF.

In DNA, the CDR3 is TGTGCCATCAGCACTAGCGGCAACACAGATACGCAGTATTTT. Translation: CAISTSGNTDTQYF. The genes are TRBV10-3 and TRBJ2-3; 8 nucleotides align to TRBD2. CDR3 length: 14 residues. The germline V gene has CDR1 ENHRY and CDR2 SYGVKD. The J segment lost 2 bases and the V segment lost 6 bases, leaving 4 bases of the junction unmatched.

This clone has a handful of counts. This chain links TRBV9 with TRBJ1-5; D possibly corresponds to TRBD1 (6 bases). Trimming took off 5 bases at V and 4 bases at J, with 10 bases between the two ends. The CDR3 has 13 residues. Germline V gives CDR1 SGDLS, CDR2 YYNGEE. The CDR3 loop is CASSLQGNQPQHF. CDR3 coding DNA: TGTGCCAGCAGTCTACAGGGTAATCAGCCCCAGCATTTT.

About this clone: The same CDR3 is also encoded by other DNA sequences in this sample. The rearrangement links TRBV7-2 to TRBJ1-2, with D tentatively TRBD1 (5 bases). The CDR3 has 15 amino acids. Germline values: CDR1 SGHTA, CDR2 FQGNSA. The V end lost 3 bases, the J end lost 7 bases, and 18 bases lay between the germline ends. The CDR3 nucleotides are TGTGCCAGCAGCTTGTACTCCGTCAGGGAGACTGGCTACACCTTC. It yields the protein CASSLYSVRETGYTF.

The genes are TRBV5-6 and TRBJ2-7; D might be TRBD1 (6 bases). V was trimmed by 3 bases and J by 0 bases, leaving 13 bases between them. CDR1 and CDR2 from the germline V gene are SGHDT and YYEEEE. This CDR3 is built from 15 residues. The CDR3 loop is CASSSVNRDSYEQYF. The CDR3 DNA follows: TGTGCCAGCAGCTCGGTAAACAGGGACTCCTACGAGCAGTACTTC. The whole variable domain, filled in from reference TRBV5-6 and TRBJ2-7, reads DAGVTQSPTHLIKTRGQQVTLRCSPKSGHDTVSWYQQALGQGPQFIFQYYEEEERQRGNFPDRFSGHQFPNYSSELNVNALLLGDSALYLCASSSVNRDSYEQYFGPGTRLTVT.

The chain joins TRBV7-2 to TRBJ2-3; 9 nucleotides match TRBD2. Germline trimming cut 5 bases from V and 1 base from J; bases unmatched to any gene: 4. Germline lookup yields CDR1 SGHTA and CDR2 FQGNSA. The length of the CDR3 is 15 residues. The CDR3 reads CASSPLAGGTDTQYF. The DNA of the CDR3 is TGTGCCAGCAGCCCCTTAGCGGGAGGCACAGATACGCAGTATTTT.

Written as DNA, the CDR3 is TGCAGTGCTACTAGGCTGGGCGAGCAGTACTTC. Its translation: CSATRLGEQYF. J is TRBJ2-7 and V is TRBV20-1, with no clear D. The V gene's germline CDR1 is DFQATT and CDR2 SNEGSKA (reference sequence). V lost 4 bases and J 6 bases, leaving 10 bases between the germline ends. This CDR3 has 11 residues.

The J gene is TRBJ2-4, the V gene TRBV19; a weak D match, TRBD1 (6 bases). Germline assignment: CDR1 LNHDA and CDR2 SQIVND (reference sequence). V lost 4 bases and J 10 bases, leaving 23 bases between the germline ends. The CDR3 totals 16 residues. The DNA of the CDR3 is TGTGCCAGTAGTACCCAACGGGGACAAGTCAGAGATATTCAGTACTTC. This sequence encodes CASSTQRGQVRDIQYF.

The V gene is TRBV7-8, the J gene TRBJ1-2; D gene unclear. V dropped 5 bases and J dropped 8 bases, with 15 bases sitting between them. The CDR3 extends over 13 amino acids. CDR1 SGHVS and CDR2 FQNEAQ come from the germline V gene. The CDR3 spells CASSGPNLRGYTF. The CDR3 DNA follows: TGTGCCAGCAGCGGGCCCAACTTGAGAGGCTACACCTTC. Full variable domain (outside the CDR3, taken from reference TRBV7-8 and TRBJ1-2): GAGVSQSPRYKVAKRGQDVALRCDPISGHVSLFWYQQALGQGPEFLTYFQNEAQLDKSGLPSDRFFAERPEGSVSTLKIQRTQQEDSAVYLCASSGPNLRGYTFGSGTRLTVV.

The genes are TRBV7-9 and TRBJ2-3, with TRBD2 matching 14 bases. The CDR3 runs to 16 residues. With 5 bases clipped from V and 3 bases from J, the junction kept 4 bases outside the gene matches. CDR1 is SEHNR, CDR2 FQNEAQ, per germline (reference sequence). The CDR3 loop is CASSPGTSGSTDTQYF. DNA for the CDR3: TGTGCCAGCAGCCCTGGGACTAGCGGGAGTACAGATACGCAGTATTTT.

To note about this clone: Within the sample, other DNA sequences also encode this same CDR3. V is TRBV7-2 and J is TRBJ2-7; D ambiguous. This CDR3 has 11 residues. CDR1 is SGHTA and CDR2 is FQGNSA in the germline V gene. The V end lost 4 bases, the J end lost 3 bases, and 4 bases lay between the germline ends. The CDR3 sequence is CASSSYYEQYF. The DNA of the CDR3 is TGTGCCAGCAGCTCGTACTACGAGCAGTACTTC.

This clone was counted only a few times. The chain recombines TRBV2 with TRBJ2-5, with 7 bases that match TRBD2. CDR3 size: 15 residues. Germline trimming cut 8 bases from V and 0 bases from J; bases unmatched to any gene: 9. In germline, CDR1 is SNHLY, CDR2 FYNNEI. CDR3 protein: CASSASGSYQETQYF. The DNA for the CDR3 is TGTGCCAGCTCCGCTAGCGGATCGTACCAAGAGACCCAGTACTTC.

This clone occurred once. V usage is TRBV6-5 and J usage is TRBJ1-1, with D perhaps TRBD1 (6 bases). The germline V gene has CDR1 MNHEY and CDR2 SVGAGI. V lost 4 bases to trimming and J lost 0 bases, with 12 bases between them. The CDR3 is 15 residues long. DNA for the CDR3: TGTGCCAGCAGTTTTTACAGGGATTTGAACACTGAAGCTTTCTTT. It is translated as CASSFYRDLNTEAFF.

This sequence joins TRBV7-2 and TRBJ1-2, with D uncertain. CDR3 length equals 13 residues. Germline values: CDR1 SGHTA, CDR2 FQGNSA. V was clipped by 2 bases and J by 2 bases, with 6 bases between them. The CDR3 nucleotides are TGTGCCAGCAGCTTAAACATAAACTATGGCTACACCTTC. Protein: CASSLNINYGYTF.

CDR3 coding DNA: TGTGCCAGTAGTACTGGGGGGAACACCGGGGAGCTGTTTTTT. Translated: CASSTGGNTGELFF. The rearrangement links TRBV19 to TRBJ2-2, with D perhaps matching TRBD1 or TRBD2 (5 bases each). The CDR3 totals 14 residues. The V gene's germline CDR1 is LNHDA and CDR2 SQIVND (reference sequence). V lost 4 bases, J lost 1 base, and 7 bases lay in between.

The CDR3 region is CASSEDRRTEAFF. In nucleotides, the CDR3 is TGTGCCAGCAGTGAAGATAGGAGAACTGAAGCTTTCTTT. The V and J genes are TRBV6-1 and TRBJ1-1, with unresolved D. The CDR3 covers 13 residues. Germline loops: CDR1 MNHNS, CDR2 SASEGT. Trimming cost V 1 base and J 5 bases, with 8 bases left between them.